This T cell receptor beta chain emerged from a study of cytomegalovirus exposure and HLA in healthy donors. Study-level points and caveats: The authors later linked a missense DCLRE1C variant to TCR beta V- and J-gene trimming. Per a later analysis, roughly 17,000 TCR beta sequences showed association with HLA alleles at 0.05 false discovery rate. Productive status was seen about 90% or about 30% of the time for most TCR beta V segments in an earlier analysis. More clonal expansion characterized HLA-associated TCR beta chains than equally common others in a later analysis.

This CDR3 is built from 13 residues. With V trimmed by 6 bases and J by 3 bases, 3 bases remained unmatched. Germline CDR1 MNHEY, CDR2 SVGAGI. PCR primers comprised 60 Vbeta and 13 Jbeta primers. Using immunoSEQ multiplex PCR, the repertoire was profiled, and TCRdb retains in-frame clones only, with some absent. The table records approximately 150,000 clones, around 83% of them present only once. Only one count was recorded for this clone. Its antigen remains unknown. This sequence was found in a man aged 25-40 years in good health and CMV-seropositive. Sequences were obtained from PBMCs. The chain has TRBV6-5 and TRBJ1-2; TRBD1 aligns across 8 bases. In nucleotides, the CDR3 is TGTGCCAGCAGCATGACAGGGGACTATGGCTACACCTTC. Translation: CASSMTGDYGYTF.